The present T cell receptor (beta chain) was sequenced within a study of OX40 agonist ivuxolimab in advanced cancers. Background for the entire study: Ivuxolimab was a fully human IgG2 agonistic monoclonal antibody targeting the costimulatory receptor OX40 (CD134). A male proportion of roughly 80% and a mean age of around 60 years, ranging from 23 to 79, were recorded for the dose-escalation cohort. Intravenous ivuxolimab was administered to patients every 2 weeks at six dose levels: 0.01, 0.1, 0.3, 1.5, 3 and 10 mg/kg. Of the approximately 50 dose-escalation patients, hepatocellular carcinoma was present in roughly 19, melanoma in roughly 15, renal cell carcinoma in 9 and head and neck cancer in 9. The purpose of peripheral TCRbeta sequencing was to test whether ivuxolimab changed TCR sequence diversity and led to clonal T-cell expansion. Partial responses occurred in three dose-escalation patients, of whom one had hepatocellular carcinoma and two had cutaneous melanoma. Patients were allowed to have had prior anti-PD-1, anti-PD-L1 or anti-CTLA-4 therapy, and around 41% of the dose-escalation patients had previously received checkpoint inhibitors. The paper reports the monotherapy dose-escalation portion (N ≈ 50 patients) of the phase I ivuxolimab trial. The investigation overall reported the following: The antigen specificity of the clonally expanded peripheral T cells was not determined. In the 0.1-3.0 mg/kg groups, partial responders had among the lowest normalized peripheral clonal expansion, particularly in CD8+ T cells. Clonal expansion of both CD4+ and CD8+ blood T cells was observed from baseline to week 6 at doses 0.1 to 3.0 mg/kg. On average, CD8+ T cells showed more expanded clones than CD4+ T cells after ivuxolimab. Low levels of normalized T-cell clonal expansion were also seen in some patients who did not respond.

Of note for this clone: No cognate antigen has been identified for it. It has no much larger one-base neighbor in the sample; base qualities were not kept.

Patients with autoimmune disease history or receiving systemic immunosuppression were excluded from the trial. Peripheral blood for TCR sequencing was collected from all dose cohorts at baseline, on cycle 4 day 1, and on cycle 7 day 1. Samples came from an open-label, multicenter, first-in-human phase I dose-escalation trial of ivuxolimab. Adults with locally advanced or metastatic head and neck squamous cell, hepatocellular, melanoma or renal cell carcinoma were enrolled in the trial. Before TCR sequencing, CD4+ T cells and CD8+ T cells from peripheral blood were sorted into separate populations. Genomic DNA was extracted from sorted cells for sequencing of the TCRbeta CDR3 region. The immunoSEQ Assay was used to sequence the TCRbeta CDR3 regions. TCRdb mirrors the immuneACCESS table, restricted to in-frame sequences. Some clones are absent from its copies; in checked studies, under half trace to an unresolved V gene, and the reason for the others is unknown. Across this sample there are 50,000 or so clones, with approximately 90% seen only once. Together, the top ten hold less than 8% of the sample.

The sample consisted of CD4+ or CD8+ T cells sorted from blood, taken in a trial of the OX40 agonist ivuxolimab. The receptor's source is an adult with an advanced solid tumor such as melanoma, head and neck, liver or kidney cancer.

The DNA sequence is TGTGCCAGCACCAAAGGGAACTATGGCTACACCTTC. Its protein product is CASTKGNYGYTF. The V and J genes are TRBV7-9 and TRBJ1-2, with the D gene too uncertain to name. Cut back by 7 bases and 2 bases, the V and J ends lie 8 bases apart. CDR1 SEHNR and CDR2 FQNEAQ are derived from the germline V gene (reference sequence). The CDR3 sequence holds 12 residues, the cysteine and phenylalanine included. Only the CDR3 DNA stays, 36 bases, in frame from base 1.